These T cell receptor beta chains were read from a single sample in a study of blood T cell repertoires in COVID-19. Method: immunoSEQ multiplex PCR; TCRdb's copy keeps in-frame clones and lacks some. The data show more than 85,000 clones, about nine tenths seen once. The sequencing sample was made of peripheral blood. These receptors were taken from a woman in her forties or fifties with COVID-19, enrolled during active disease. Each CDR3 is given with its conserved first and last residue. The D gene is left open where the match is weak. For some rows the clone size is stated as once, few or many, or as a class when expanded; others skip it.

cdr3_nt	cdr3_aa	v_call	d_call	clone_size	j_call
TGTGCCAGCAGCTTGAAAGGGACTATCTCCTACAATGAGCAGTTCTTC	CASSLKGTISYNEQFF	TRBV11-2	TRBD2	-	TRBJ2-1
TGTGCCAGTAGTATCCGGGACAGCGCAACTAATGAAAAACTGTTTTTT	CASSIRDSATNEKLFF	TRBV19	TRBD1	-	TRBJ1-4
TGTGCCAGCACCGGATGGGACAGGGTCCACGAGCAGTACTTC	CASTGWDRVHEQYF	TRBV3-1/TRBV3-2	TRBD1	-	TRBJ2-7
TGTGCCACCAGCAGAGATTCTCGACAGGAAGGGACCGGGGAGCTGTTTTTT	CATSRDSRQEGTGELFF	TRBV15	-	-	TRBJ2-2
TGTGCCAGCAGCCGCGACAGGAACACTGAAGCTTTCTTT	CASSRDRNTEAFF	TRBV7-2	-	-	TRBJ1-1
TGTGCAACAGGGGGGGCTGGGGAGACCCAGTACTTC	CATGGAGETQYF	TRBV28	-	once	TRBJ2-5
TGTGCCAGCAGCCCATCTGGGCAGCCAGGTTTAAACACTGAAGCTTTCTTT	CASSPSGQPGLNTEAFF	TRBV3-1/TRBV3-2	-	few	TRBJ1-1
TGCGCCAGCAGCCAGACGACAGGCAATCAGCCCCAGCATTTT	CASSQTTGNQPQHF	TRBV4-1	-	-	TRBJ1-5
TGTGCCAGCAGTGAGTGGGGGGGAACGACCACCGGGGAGCTGTTTTTT	CASSEWGGTTTGELFF	TRBV6-1	TRBD2	-	TRBJ2-2
TGTGCCAGCAGTTTGGCCCGCTATCAGCCCCAGCATTTT	CASSLARYQPQHF	TRBV12-3/TRBV12-4	-	-	TRBJ1-5
TGCGCCAGCAGCCAAGAATCCTCCGGCGGTCACACCTTC	CASSQESSGGHTF	TRBV4-3	-	few	TRBJ1-2
TGCAGCGTTGAAGATCTGGGTGACAGAGCTAGCACAGATACGCAGTATTTT	CSVEDLGDRASTDTQYF	TRBV29-1	-	-	TRBJ2-3
TGTGCCATCAGGGAGTCTTTAGCGGGGAACACCGGGGAGCTGTTTTTT	CAIRESLAGNTGELFF	TRBV10-3	TRBD2	-	TRBJ2-2
TGTGCCAGCAGCTTCCCGGGAGCCGGACAGGGCACATCCTACGAGCAGTACTTC	CASSFPGAGQGTSYEQYF	TRBV11-2	TRBD1	once	TRBJ2-7
TGTGCCAGCAGCTTAGGCGCCGGGACTTCCCAGTACTTC	CASSLGAGTSQYF	TRBV7-3	-	-	TRBJ2-5
TGTGCCAGCAGCGGCTATGGCGGGACAGACACCTACGAGCAGTACTTC	CASSGYGGTDTYEQYF	TRBV7-9	-	-	TRBJ2-7
TGCGCCAGCAGCTCACGGGGACAGAGAAACACCGGGGAGCTGTTTTTT	CASSSRGQRNTGELFF	TRBV5-1	TRBD1	once	TRBJ2-2
TGTGCCAGCAGCCCTGGACAGGGTCCCTACGAGCAGTACTTC	CASSPGQGPYEQYF	TRBV5-4	TRBD1	-	TRBJ2-7
TGTGCCAGCAGCCAAACAGGGGGCGCGGGAGAAAAACTGTTTTTT	CASSQTGGAGEKLFF	TRBV3-1/TRBV3-2	TRBD1	-	TRBJ1-4
TGCGCCAGCAGCCCAGGGGACACTGAAGCTTTCTTT	CASSPGDTEAFF	TRBV4-1	-	-	TRBJ1-1
TGTGCCAGCAGTTTCTTAGCGGGGGCAGAGACCCAGTACTTC	CASSFLAGAETQYF	TRBV6-5	TRBD2	-	TRBJ2-5
TGTGCCAGCAGTTCGTCCGGGACAGGGCAAGAGACCCAGTACTTC	CASSSSGTGQETQYF	TRBV6-5	TRBD1	-	TRBJ2-5
TGTGCCAGCAGCTTAGTTTCAGCGGGGGGGCTGAATGAGCAGTTCTTC	CASSLVSAGGLNEQFF	TRBV7-9	TRBD2	few	TRBJ2-1
TGTGCCAGCAGACTTAGCGGGGGGGCCTGGGAGCAGTACTTC	CASRLSGGAWEQYF	TRBV13	TRBD2	-	TRBJ2-7
TGTGCCAGCAGTCAAAGGGAGGACAGGAGCTCCTATAATTCACCCCTCCACTTT	CASSQREDRSSYNSPLHF	TRBV6-2/TRBV6-3	TRBD1	-	TRBJ1-6
TGTGCCAGCAGCCGCGGACTGTTCAACAATGAGCAGTTCTTC	CASSRGLFNNEQFF	TRBV7-9	-	few	TRBJ2-1
TGTGCCAGTCGGGGGGACCGGGACAGGCCCTACGAGCAGTACTTC	CASRGDRDRPYEQYF	TRBV5-6	-	-	TRBJ2-7
TGTGCCAGCAATCGGCAACGGGGCGAGCAGTACTTC	CASNRQRGEQYF	TRBV12-3/TRBV12-4	-	few	TRBJ2-7